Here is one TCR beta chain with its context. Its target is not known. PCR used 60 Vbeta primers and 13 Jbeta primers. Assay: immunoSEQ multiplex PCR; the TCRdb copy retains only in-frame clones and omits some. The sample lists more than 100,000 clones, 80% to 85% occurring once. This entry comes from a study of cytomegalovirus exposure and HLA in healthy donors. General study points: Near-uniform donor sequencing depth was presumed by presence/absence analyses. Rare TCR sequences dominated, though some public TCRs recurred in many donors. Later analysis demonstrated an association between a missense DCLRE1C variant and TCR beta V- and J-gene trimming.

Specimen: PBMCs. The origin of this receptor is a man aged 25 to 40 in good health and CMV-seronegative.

The CDR3 region is CASSTTSGGADTQYF. The CDR3 nucleotides are TGTGCCAGCAGTACGACTAGCGGGGGGGCAGATACGCAGTATTTT. The chain carries TRBV6-4 and TRBJ2-3; TRBD2 agrees at 14 bases. From germline, CDR1 is MRHNA and CDR2 SNTAGT. The V and J ends lost 5 bases and 4 bases, in that order; junction bases with no gene match: 2. The CDR3 contains 15 residues.